This TCR beta chain appears in the sequencing data of a study of cytotoxic CD8 clonotypes in ibrutinib-treated CLL. For the study at large: Across the patients, around 10 were relapsed/refractory, around 16 treatment-naive and some 17 IGHV unmutated. Study-level findings and limits: The clonality rise at ibrutinib response reflected private clonotype expansion. At ibrutinib response, clonality increased, and at progression it declined back toward baseline.

Only a few counts were recorded for this clone. Its matching antigen is unknown. This CDR3 is 11 amino acids long. Germline lookup yields CDR1 LGHNA and CDR2 YSLEER. Trimming left V 1 base short and J 8 bases short, with 5 bases between. Depths of 1 in 200,000 to 1 in 1 million T cells were the sequencing target. The method was immunoSEQ multiplex PCR; TCRdb's version includes in-frame clones alone and lacks a portion of them. The table has approximately 120,000 clones, 80% to 90% seen once. Material: PBMCs, obtained after 24 months of ibrutinib treatment. This clonotype was sampled from a human donor with chronic lymphocytic leukemia. The chain is built from TRBV4-3 and TRBJ1-2; no reliable D call. DNA of the CDR3: TGCGCCAGCAGCCAAGGATCAGGCTACACCTTC. Translated, it gives CASSQGSGYTF.